These 10 T cell receptor beta chains came from one sample sequenced in a study of graft-versus-host responses after intestinal transplantation. TCRdb's table, derived via immunoSEQ multiplex PCR, lists solely in-frame clones and lacks some. Of 85,000 to 130,000 clones in the sample, about 90% were seen once. These receptors' antigens are unknown. Sequences were derived from unstimulated CD4+ T cells sorted from spleen or lymph node cells, sampled before intestinal transplant. The receptor source for this set is a human donor who received an intestinal transplant.

This chain uses TRBV9 with TRBJ2-1; 9 nucleotides line up with TRBD2. Germline lookup yields CDR1 SGDLS and CDR2 YYNGEE. The length of the CDR3 is 15 residues. Germline trimming cut 0 bases from V and 8 bases from J; bases unmatched to any gene: 6. The chain's CDR3 is CASSVAGSGSYEQFF. CDR3 DNA sequence: TGTGCCAGCAGCGTAGCAGGTAGCGGGAGCTATGAGCAGTTCTTC.

V is TRBV28 and J is TRBJ2-3, with D perhaps assigned TRBD1 or TRBD2 (6 bases each). Germline loops: CDR1 MDHEN, CDR2 SYDVKM. CDR3 length: 13 amino acids. Deletions cut 7 bases from V and 5 bases from J, with 13 bases between. CDR3 nucleotide sequence: TGTGCCAGCAAGAAGGGGGGAAAAGATACGCAGTATTTT. Its translation is CASKKGGKDTQYF.

The J gene is TRBJ2-6, the V gene TRBV7-3, with a possible D match to TRBD2 (6 bases). CDR1 and CDR2 from the germline V gene are SGHTA and FQGTGA. This CDR3 spans 17 amino acids. Trimming removed 5 bases at V and 2 bases at J, with 16 bases between. CDR3 amino acids: CASSPPGGQTGANVLTF. Here the CDR3 DNA reads TGTGCCAGCAGCCCTCCCGGAGGGCAAACTGGGGCCAACGTCCTGACTTTC. The variable domain in full, completed from reference TRBV7-3 and TRBJ2-6, reads GAGVSQTPSNKVTEKGKYVELRCDPISGHTALYWYRQSLGQGPEFLIYFQGTGAADDSGLPNDRFFAVRPEGSVSTLKIQRTERGDSAVYLCASSPPGGQTGANVLTFGAGSRLTVL.

In regard to this clone: Other DNA sequences in the sample encode the same CDR3. The chain has TRBV7-6 and TRBJ2-3; D could derive from TRBD1 or TRBD2 (5 bases each). The V gene lost 7 bases and the J gene lost 6 bases, with 17 bases spanning the gap. The germline CDR1 and CDR2 sequences are SGHVS and FNYEAQ. The CDR3 is 14 residues long. CDR3: CASTVSPGTDTQYF. DNA for the CDR3: TGTGCCAGCACCGTTAGCCCGGGGACGGATACGCAGTATTTT. The full variable domain, in which reference TRBV7-6 and TRBJ2-3 provide the parts outside the CDR3, is GAGVSQSPRYKVTKRGQDVALRCDPISGHVSLYWYRQALGQGPEFLTYFNYEAQQDKSGLPNDRFSAERPEGSISTLTIQRTEQRDSAMYRCASTVSPGTDTQYFGPGTRLTVL.

The rearrangement joins TRBV25-1 to TRBJ2-3, with a weak D call TRBD1 (6 bases). Germline CDR1 and CDR2: MGHDK and SYGVNS. This CDR3 region has 12 residues. The ends were cut back, 8 bases at V and 6 bases at J, with 12 bases in the middle. CDR3 in DNA: TGTGCCAGCGGACAGATTTCGGATACGCAGTATTTT. Translating it yields CASGQISDTQYF.

This chain links TRBV19 with TRBJ1-1; 7 nucleotides align to TRBD1. Germline values: CDR1 LNHDA, CDR2 SQIVND (reference sequence). The CDR3 is made up of 16 amino acids. The V segment lost 7 bases and the J segment 0 bases; nucleotides outside the gene matches: 11. CDR3 coding DNA: TGTGCCAGTACCCGGTGGAGGGGGCCGATGAACACTGAAGCTTTCTTT. Translated, it gives CASTRWRGPMNTEAFF.

The chain joins TRBV18 to TRBJ2-5; no clear D. The DNA end is a closer match to TRBJ2-7, so the J assignment may be wrong. The length of the CDR3 is 13 residues. CDR1 is KGHSH and CDR2 is LQKENI in the germline V gene. The CDR3 DNA reads TGTGCCAGCTCACCACCGGTGATTTACGAGCAGTACTTC. This sequence encodes CASSPPVIYEQYF.

The chain links TRBV27 to TRBJ1-6; D not resolved. The CDR3 is 16 amino acids. The germline gives CDR1 MNHEY, CDR2 SMNVEV (reference sequence). V was trimmed by 5 bases and J by 0 bases, leaving 11 bases between them. The CDR3: CASSPYKSSYNSPLHF. The CDR3, as DNA: TGTGCCAGCAGTCCTTACAAGAGCTCCTATAATTCACCCCTCCACTTT.

The genes are TRBV11-2 and TRBJ2-7, with D maybe TRBD1 (5 bases). The CDR3 contains 15 residues. V was trimmed by 1 base and J by 0 bases, leaving 10 bases between them. Germline values: CDR1 SGHAT, CDR2 FQNNGV. DNA of the CDR3: TGTGCCAGCAGCTTAGCCCCCAGGGTCTCCTACGAGCAGTACTTC. Protein: CASSLAPRVSYEQYF.

V usage is TRBV5-1 and J usage is TRBJ2-5; 14 nucleotides align to TRBD2. Germline V gives CDR1 SGHRS, CDR2 YFSETQ. The CDR3 is made up of 16 amino acids. Trimming took 4 bases from V and 5 from J; bases not matched to a gene: 7. CDR3 nucleotides: TGCGCCAGCAGCCCGGGGACTAGCGGGGGTGTGGAGACCCAGTACTTC. Its protein product is CASSPGTSGGVETQYF.